Sequencing of this TCR beta chain was carried out in a study of T cells in Graves' hyperthyroidism and ophthalmopathy. This clonotype was counted many times. Germline V gene sequence: CDR1 SGHAT, CDR2 FQNNGV. V dropped 2 bases and J dropped 5; count of bases not matched to a gene: 8. The CDR3 consists of 15 residues. The blood specimen was taken at initial hyperthyroidism diagnosis, before any ophthalmopathy symptoms. RNA transcripts served as the template for amplifying TCR beta CDR3 regions. The HTBI primer set was used in a first-round RT-PCR of the TCR CDR3. TCRdb fed the multiplex PCR reads into MiXCR, producing one record per CDR3 protein. The sample lists around 250,000 distinct CDR3 sequences, approximately 15% seen once, with roughly 13% in the top ten.

This clonotype originated in a woman aged 40 to 49 with Graves' hyperthyroidism that later progressed to Graves' ophthalmopathy. The chain combines TRBV11-2 with TRBJ2-5, with 7 bases identical to TRBD1. What was sequenced was blood. CDR3 amino acids: CASSLNAGGAETQYF. The CDR3 DNA reads as TGTGCCAGCAGCTTAAACGCAGGGGGTGCGGAGACCCAGTACTTC.